A selection of T cell receptor beta chains follows, all from one sample in a study of T cell changes during pregnancy in multiple sclerosis. Using immunoSEQ multiplex PCR, the repertoire was profiled, and TCRdb retains in-frame clones only, with some absent. This sample has about 50,000 clones, with around 94% found just once. This sample comprised CD4+ T cells from peripheral blood mononuclear cells, obtained in the third trimester of pregnancy. These TCRs come from a female donor with multiple sclerosis, enrolled in a pregnancy study. Each CDR3 is given without its conserved first and last residue. Not every row has a clone size; where given, it reads once, few, many or a size class.

TRBV15	.	TRBJ2-2	12	ATSLAGVTGELF
TRBV9	.	TRBJ1-1	11	ASSVDIAAEAF
TRBV6-1	.	TRBJ1-2	9	ASSEALRAG
TRBV6-1	.	TRBJ2-5	13	ASNRQGRWGETQY
TRBV5-1	.	TRBJ2-3	12	ASSLVGATDTQY
TRBV2	.	TRBJ2-3	12	ASCLQGATDTQY
TRBV7-9	.	TRBJ2-3	12	ASSFGGGQATQY
TRBV7-9	.	TRBJ1-1	14	ASSRDRAPTATGAF
TRBV27	.	TRBJ1-2	11	ASRRTGANGYT
TRBV29-1	.	TRBJ2-7	9	SAQGGYEQY
TRBV4-1	.	TRBJ2-3	13	ASRRTLAEVGTQY
TRBV27	.	TRBJ1-4	13	ASSSQALQGDLLF
TRBV5-1	.	TRBJ2-7	12	ASSPRLGGHEQY
TRBV7-2	once	TRBJ2-1	13	ASSLVGQGAGVQF
TRBV7-2	.	TRBJ2-5	13	ASSPGSGIWETQY
TRBV6-5	.	TRBJ2-7	12	ASSYGGIGVEQY
TRBV11-3	.	TRBJ2-3	13	ASSSSAGRGDTQY
TRBV2	.	TRBJ2-7	12	ASRLTGPPYEQY
TRBV10-3	.	TRBJ2-2	13	AISVTGQNTGELF
TRBV29-1	.	TRBJ1-2	10	SVSTGEYGYT
TRBV28	once	TRBJ1-1	11	ASSIRGRAEAF
TRBV6-5	.	TRBJ2-7	10	ASSADRNEQY
TRBV7-2	.	TRBJ2-1	14	ASSLAASGAYNEQF
TRBV5-1	.	TRBJ2-7	14	ASSLGGNSGVGEQY
TRBV30	.	TRBJ2-1	9	ARSRANEQF
TRBV2	.	TRBJ2-7	13	ASSRLAGGLSEQY
TRBV5-1	.	TRBJ2-1	13	ASSLSVGVATEQF
TRBV7-8	.	TRBJ1-1	13	ASSLHGTEHTEAF
TRBV10-3	.	TRBJ1-1	13	AISESGRKNTEAF
TRBV5-1	.	TRBJ1-3	12	ASSSGQGRNTIY